This TCR beta chain was recovered during a study of neurological immune-mediated disorders. Every sequencing run generated in excess of 170 million TCR-beta sequences. These sequences covered 15-18 subjects. TCRdb fed the 5' RACE reads into MiXCR, producing one record per CDR3 protein. Found here are around 49,000 distinct CDR3 sequences, more than 9.5% of them singletons; the top ten hold around 9%. Time point specified: longitudinal time-point 3. This clonotype occurred a few times. There are 11 residues in the CDR3. The germline CDR1 and CDR2 sequences are DFQATT and SNEGSKA (reference sequence). Trimming pared 5 bases from V and 7 bases from J, leaving 12 bases between.

Sequencing was performed on PBMCs. The receptor was isolated from a male donor with HTLV-1-associated myelopathy (HAM/TSP). V and J are TRBV20-1 and TRBJ2-7; no firm D call. CDR3 sequence: CSAPSGWEQYF. CDR3 bases: TGCAGTGCTCCCTCAGGATGGGAGCAGTACTTC.